Shown below are 23 T cell receptor beta chains from a single sample sequenced in a study of CD8 T cells in ankylosing spondylitis. The study, taken as a whole, reports: Among TCR beta sequences, a motif of eight highly homologous variants appeared characteristic of ankylosing spondylitis blood.

No antigen is known for these receptors. TCRdb independently ran MiXCR on the 5' RACE reads; one entry per CDR3 protein. The sample includes 350,000 to 550,000 distinct CDR3 sequences, more than 25% seen only once; the top ten take about 0.9%. Sequenced: blood, either unsorted or a sorted T cell fraction (not recorded which). Every receptor here comes from a male donor with ankylosing spondylitis.

The chain joins TRBV3-1 to TRBJ2-5; D is ambiguous. Per germline, CDR1 LGHDT and CDR2 YNNKEL (reference sequence). With 4 bases removed from V and 3 bases from J, the gap between germline ends came to 12 bases. The CDR3 consists of 14 residues. CDR3: CASSPRDGEETQYF. The DNA for the CDR3 is TGTGCCAGCAGCCCCCGAGACGGAGAAGAGACCCAGTACTTC.

V usage is TRBV30 and J usage is TRBJ1-3, with 9 bases aligning to TRBD1. The CDR3 length is 13 residues. With 6 bases clipped from V and 4 bases from J, the junction kept 4 bases outside the gene matches. The germline V gene encodes CDR1 GTSNPN and CDR2 SVGIG (reference sequence). The CDR3 DNA is TGTGCCTGTGACAGGGGGTCAGGAAACACCATATATTTT. Translating gives CACDRGSGNTIYF.

This clonotype has just a few counts. CDR3 protein: CASSLGGAGGPRNEQYF. The CDR3, as DNA: TGCGCCAGCAGCTTGGGGGGAGCGGGAGGGCCGAGAAACGAGCAGTACTTC. This chain links TRBV5-1 with TRBJ2-7; 10 bases map to TRBD2. Trimming removed 0 bases from V and 5 bases from J; junction bases left unmatched: 11. The length of the CDR3 is 17 residues. The germline gives CDR1 SGHRS, CDR2 YFSETQ.

The chain recombines TRBV18 with TRBJ1-5; TRBD1 agrees at 7 bases. J gave up 8 bases and V 4 bases, and 11 bases lay outside the gene matches. Germline lookup yields CDR1 KGHSH and CDR2 LQKENI. The CDR3 covers 15 residues. As DNA, the CDR3 is TGTGCCAGCTCACGTCGGGACAGCGTAGAAGAGCCCCAGCATTTT. It translates to CASSRRDSVEEPQHF.

The rearrangement links TRBV7-8 to TRBJ2-3; 8 nucleotides align to TRBD2. With V trimmed by 7 bases and J by 0 bases, 6 bases remained unmatched. Germline CDR1 SGHVS, CDR2 FQNEAQ. The CDR3 loop spans 15 amino acids. The CDR3 protein is CASILTSVSTDTQYF. The CDR3 nucleotides are TGTGCCAGCATCTTGACTAGCGTAAGCACAGATACGCAGTATTTT.

This clonotype appeared a few times. The rearrangement links TRBV29-1 to TRBJ2-4, with D unclear. The CDR3 is made up of 12 amino acids. V lost 6 bases and J 8 bases, leaving 14 bases between the germline ends. Germline V lookup: CDR1 SQVTM, CDR2 ANQGSEA. The CDR3 region has the DNA TGCAGCGTGCGACCGCCCCAAGACATTCAGTACTTC. It specifies CSVRPPQDIQYF.

This chain uses TRBV7-2 with TRBJ2-3; D unresolved. Trimming removed 4 bases from V and 1 base from J, with 9 bases in between. Germline V gives CDR1 SGHTA, CDR2 FQGNSA. The CDR3 length is 14 residues. CDR3 nucleotide sequence: TGTGCCAGCAGCTCCTTGATCGGCACAGATACGCAGTATTTT. Protein product: CASSSLIGTDTQYF.

This clonotype was observed a handful of times. The chain is built from TRBV5-1 and TRBJ1-1; the match to TRBD1 covers 9 bases. Per germline, CDR1 SGHRS and CDR2 YFSETQ. V lost 2 bases, J lost 7 bases, and 6 bases stayed unmatched. The CDR3 has 14 amino acids. The CDR3 loop reads CASSFPGTGIEAFF. In DNA form, the CDR3 reads TGCGCCAGCAGCTTTCCCGGGACAGGGATTGAAGCTTTCTTT.

The chain combines TRBV4-2 with TRBJ1-1; D unclear. The CDR3 contains 15 residues. The germline V gene encodes CDR1 LGHNA and CDR2 YNFKEQ. Between the trimmed V and J ends, which lost 0 bases and 4 bases, there was a span of 12 bases. CDR3 DNA: TGTGCCAGCAGCCAAGATTCGGGGAGGGTCACTGAAGCTTTCTTT. As protein: CASSQDSGRVTEAFF.

V is TRBV20-1 and J is TRBJ2-1; TRBD1 or TRBD2 may be the D gene (6 bases each). Germline values: CDR1 DFQATT, CDR2 SNEGSKA (reference sequence). This CDR3 contains 16 residues. Trimming cost V 2 bases and J 1 base, with 15 bases left between them. CDR3 sequence (DNA): TGCAGTGCTAGAAGGGGGGACTGGATATCCTACAATGAGCAGTTCTTC. This encodes CSARRGDWISYNEQFF.

CDR3 DNA sequence: TGCAGTGCACAGCTACCATCTAATGAAAAACTGTTTTTT. Translated: CSAQLPSNEKLFF. The genes are TRBV20-1 and TRBJ1-4; no reliable D call. The CDR3 consists of 13 residues. Germline V CDR1 and CDR2: DFQATT, SNEGSKA (reference sequence). The germline V and J ends were trimmed by 6 bases and 3 bases, with 11 bases remaining between them.

This clonotype showed up just a few times. V gene TRBV7-2 combines with J gene TRBJ2-1; D may match TRBD1 or TRBD2 (5 bases each). Per germline, CDR1 SGHTA and CDR2 FQGNSA. The CDR3 covers 14 residues. Deletions cut 8 bases from V and 2 bases from J, with 13 bases between. CDR3 coding DNA: TGTGCCAGCGCCCCCGGGACCACCTACAATGAGCAGTTCTTC. It encodes CASAPGTTYNEQFF.

This clonotype was counted ten times or more. The V call is TRBV6-5, the J call TRBJ2-7; TRBD2 matches 9 bases. The CDR3 contains 15 residues. Germline lookup yields CDR1 MNHEY and CDR2 SVGAGI. V lost 2 bases to trimming and J lost 6 bases; unmatched junction nucleotides: 8. As DNA, the CDR3 is TGTGCCAGCAGTTACAAGGTAGCGGGAGTTGGCGAGCAGTACTTC. It yields the protein CASSYKVAGVGEQYF.

This clonotype was counted only a few times. The chain employs TRBV10-3 and TRBJ2-1, with 10 bases lining up with TRBD2. Germline V gene lookup returns CDR1 ENHRY and CDR2 SYGVKD. The junction had 13 bases not matched to a gene; V was cut back by 10 bases and J by 7 bases. This CDR3 comprises 15 residues. CDR3 protein: CATKGGTSEPNEQFF. CDR3 DNA sequence: TGTGCCACCAAAGGAGGGACTAGCGAGCCAAATGAGCAGTTCTTC.

This chain joins TRBV20-1 and TRBJ2-1; 15 nucleotides match TRBD2. The V and J ends lost 6 bases and 4 bases, in that order; junction bases with no gene match: 10. This CDR3 comprises 17 residues. Germline V gene lookup returns CDR1 DFQATT and CDR2 SNEGSKA (reference sequence). The DNA of the CDR3 is TGCAGTGCCATTACCGGGACTAGCGGGAGGACATACAATGAGCAGTTCTTC. Its protein is CSAITGTSGRTYNEQFF.

The J gene is TRBJ2-3, the V gene TRBV6-5; D remains unclear. Germline CDR1 reads MNHEY; CDR2 reads SVGAGI. The CDR3 contains 15 residues. V dropped 1 base and J dropped 2 bases, with 10 bases sitting between them. The CDR3 coding sequence is TGTGCCAGCAGTTACTTTGGCAGATTCACAGATACGCAGTATTTT. Its translation: CASSYFGRFTDTQYF.

The sample holds many counts of this clonotype. The chain uses TRBV7-7 and TRBJ2-7; tentative D call: TRBD1 (6 bases). V was cut by 0 bases and J by 4 bases, with 13 bases left in between. Germline CDR1 reads SSHAT; CDR2 reads FNYEAQ (reference sequence). CDR3 length: 15 residues. The CDR3 sequence: CASSLAAGQGYEQYF. The CDR3 region has the DNA TGTGCCAGCAGCTTAGCGGCCGGGCAGGGGTACGAGCAGTACTTC.

There are a few counts of this clonotype. CDR3 amino acids: CASSSGQPTDTQYF. The CDR3 DNA sequence: TGTGCCAGCAGCTCGGGACAGCCCACAGATACGCAGTATTTT. The V call is TRBV7-9, the J call TRBJ2-3; 7 nucleotides align to TRBD1. The CDR3 covers 14 residues. With 4 bases clipped from V and 2 bases from J, the junction kept 3 bases outside the gene matches. Germline assignment: CDR1 SEHNR and CDR2 FQNEAQ (reference sequence). The full variable domain, with the rest looked up from reference TRBV7-9 and TRBJ2-3, is DTGVSQNPRHKITKRGQNVTFRCDPISEHNRLYWYRQTLGQGPEFLTYFQNEAQLEKSRLLSDRFSAERPKGSFSTLEIQRTEQGDSAMYLCASSSGQPTDTQYFGPGTRLTVL.

The chain uses TRBV20-1 and TRBJ1-5, with 7 bases that match TRBD1. The germline CDR1 and CDR2 sequences are DFQATT and SNEGSKA (reference sequence). Trimming cost V 2 bases and J 1 base; bases outside gene matches: 2. The CDR3 is 14 residues long. The CDR3: CSARFRGSNQPQHF. As DNA, the CDR3 is TGCAGTGCTAGATTCAGGGGGAGCAATCAGCCCCAGCATTTT.

The chain has TRBV7-9 and TRBJ1-5; maybe TRBD1 (6 bases). V was trimmed by 6 bases and J by 6 bases, leaving 12 bases between them. The CDR3 totals 13 residues. Germline CDR1 is SEHNR and CDR2 is FQNEAQ (reference sequence). The CDR3 DNA sequence: TGTGCCAGCAGTTTCTCAGGGGTTCAGCCCCAGCATTTT. Amino acid sequence: CASSFSGVQPQHF.

This chain joins TRBV11-2 and TRBJ2-7, with D perhaps matching TRBD2 (5 bases). The CDR3 covers 15 residues. Germline CDR1 SGHAT, CDR2 FQNNGV. V was trimmed by 6 bases and J by 0 bases, leaving 15 bases between them. The DNA for the CDR3 is TGTGCCAGCAGAGATAAAGGACTGTCCTCCTACGAGCAGTACGTC. Translated: CASRDKGLSSYEQYV.

This clonotype has only a few counts. This chain uses TRBV20-1 with TRBJ2-3; 9 positions agree with TRBD2. The V gene end was trimmed by 6 bases and the J gene end by 9 bases; junction bases not matched to a gene: 13. There are 14 residues in the CDR3. Germline V gene lookup returns CDR1 DFQATT and CDR2 SNEGSKA (reference sequence). CDR3: CSALPGTSIRTQYF. CDR3 nucleotide sequence: TGCAGTGCCTTGCCCGGGACTAGCATAAGGACGCAGTATTTT.

This clonotype was seen only a few times. The J gene is TRBJ2-7, the V gene TRBV24-1; 8 nucleotides align to TRBD1. Germline values: CDR1 KGHDR, CDR2 SFDVKD. The J segment lost 5 bases and the V segment lost 10 bases, leaving 9 bases of the junction unmatched. This CDR3 region has 13 residues. CDR3 nucleotides: TGTGCCACTGGAAGGACAGGGTACAACGAGCAGTACGTC. This sequence encodes CATGRTGYNEQYV.